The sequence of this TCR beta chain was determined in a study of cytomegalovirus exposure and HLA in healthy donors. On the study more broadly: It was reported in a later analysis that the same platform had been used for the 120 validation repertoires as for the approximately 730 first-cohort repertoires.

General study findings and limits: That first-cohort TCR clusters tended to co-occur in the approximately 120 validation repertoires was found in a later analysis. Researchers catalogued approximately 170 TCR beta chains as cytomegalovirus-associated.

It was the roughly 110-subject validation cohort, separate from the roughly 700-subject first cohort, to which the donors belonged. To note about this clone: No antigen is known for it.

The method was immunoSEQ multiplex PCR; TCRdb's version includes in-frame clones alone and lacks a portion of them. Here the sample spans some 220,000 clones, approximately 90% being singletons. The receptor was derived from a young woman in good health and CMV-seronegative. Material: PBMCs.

Here the CDR3 DNA reads TGTGCCAGCAGCTTAATCCGGGAGGGCCGTGGCGAGCAGTACTTC. It yields the protein CASSLIREGRGEQYF. This chain connects TRBV7-2 to TRBJ2-7, with TRBD2 identical over 8 bases. J gave up 6 bases and V 2 bases, and 9 bases lay outside the gene matches. The germline gives CDR1 SGHTA, CDR2 FQGNSA. There are 15 residues in the CDR3.